Listed below are T cell receptor beta chains from one sample, sequenced in a study of CD8 T cells in ankylosing spondylitis. TCRdb re-called the 5' RACE reads with MiXCR, one entry per CDR3 protein. The table includes 300,000 to 400,000 distinct CDR3 sequences, roughly 14% detected once. The material sequenced was blood, either unsorted or a sorted T cell fraction (not recorded which). The origin of the receptors is a male donor with ankylosing spondylitis or in good health (not recorded which). The CDR3 runs from the conserved cysteine through the conserved F or W. Each record gives: D gene, clone size, CDR3 length, J gene, V gene, CDR3 DNA, CDR3 protein. D genes are given only for firm matches. Size values are once, few and many counts, or a class for expanded clones, and some rows have none.

TRBD1	few	14	TRBJ2-1	TRBV14	TGTGCCAGCAGCCAAGATCGGAGGACAGGGGAGCAGTTCTTC	CASSQDRRTGEQFF
-	once	14	TRBJ2-7	TRBV11-2	TGTGCCAGCAGACGTTCGGGGTCTGCCTACGAGCAGTACTTC	CASRRSGSAYEQYF
-	many	14	TRBJ2-1	TRBV5-1	TGCGCCAGCAGCGCCCGGGACCATAACAATGAGCAGTTCTTC	CASSARDHNNEQFF
-	-	15	TRBJ2-1	TRBV5-1	TGCGCCAGCAGCTTTGAGGCCGAGGCTTACAATGAGCAGTTCTTC	CASSFEAEAYNEQFF
-	-	14	TRBJ1-5	TRBV10-2	TGCGCCAGCAGTGAACAGGGTAGCAATCAGCCCCAGCATTTT	CASSEQGSNQPQHF
TRBD1	few	13	TRBJ1-5	TRBV12-3/TRBV12-4	TGTGCCAGCAGCCAGACAGGGTACCAGCCCCAGCATTTT	CASSQTGYQPQHF
TRBD2	-	14	TRBJ2-7	TRBV12-3/TRBV12-4	TGTGCCAGCAGTTTAGAAGCGGGGGGTTTCGAGCAGTACTTC	CASSLEAGGFEQYF
TRBD1	few	15	TRBJ1-1	TRBV5-6	TGTGCCAGCAACACGATGGACAGGGTGAACACTGAAGCTTTCTTT	CASNTMDRVNTEAFF
-	many	16	TRBJ2-4	TRBV12-3/TRBV12-4	TGTGCCAGCAGTTTAGTCGGTGAAAGGGCCAAAAACATTCAGTACTTC	CASSLVGERAKNIQYF
-	many	14	TRBJ2-7	TRBV3-1	TGTGCCAGCAGCCAAGAAGGGATTACCTACGAGCAGTACTTC	CASSQEGITYEQYF
-	few	15	TRBJ2-7	TRBV6-2/TRBV6-3	TGTGCCAGCAGACCCGGACTACGGGCCACGTATGAGCAGTACTTC	CASRPGLRATYEQYF
-	-	15	TRBJ2-5	TRBV5-1	TGCGCCAGCAGCTTGGCGGTCAGACCTCAAGAGACCCAGTACTTC	CASSLAVRPQETQYF
-	-	15	TRBJ2-7	TRBV6-2/TRBV6-3	TGTGCCAGCAGTTACTCGAAAGCCTTCCGCTACGAGCAGTACTTC	CASSYSKAFRYEQYF
-	-	13	TRBJ1-2	TRBV5-1	TGCGCCAGCAGCTTGGGGGAGATATATGGCTACACCTTC	CASSLGEIYGYTF
-	-	15	TRBJ1-1	TRBV5-6	TGTGCCAGCAGCACATCCTTGTGGGATAACACTGAAGCTTTCTTT	CASSTSLWDNTEAFF
TRBD1	many	14	TRBJ2-1	TRBV5-1	TGCGCCAGCAGCCTGGGACAGGGGCAGAATGAGCAGTTCTTC	CASSLGQGQNEQFF
-	-	13	TRBJ2-3	TRBV29-1	TGCAGCGTTGGTACGGGAGGCACAGATACGCAGTATTTT	CSVGTGGTDTQYF
-	many	14	TRBJ1-4	TRBV3-1	TGTGCCAGCAGCCAACGGGGGGCGAGAGAAAAACTGTTTTTT	CASSQRGAREKLFF
-	-	13	TRBJ2-7	TRBV5-6	TGTGCCAGTGAAGACTCGGAAAACTACGAGCAGTACTTC	CASEDSENYEQYF
-	few	11	TRBJ2-1	TRBV4-1	TGCGCCAGCAGCCAGGGCGGGAAGCAGTTCTTC	CASSQGGKQFF
-	few	14	TRBJ2-3	TRBV7-2	TGTGCCAGCAGCTCCCCGGGCGACACAGATACGCAGTATTTT	CASSSPGDTDTQYF
-	-	15	TRBJ2-4	TRBV3-1	TGTGCCAGCAGCCCCGCGGGATTAGCCAAAAACATTCAGTACTTC	CASSPAGLAKNIQYF
-	many	14	TRBJ1-5	TRBV5-1	TGCGCCAGCAGCTTGGCCCAGGGGAATCAGCCCCAGCATTTT	CASSLAQGNQPQHF
TRBD2	-	18	TRBJ2-3	TRBV15	TGTGCCACCAGCAGAAGTAGGGGGACTAGCGGGAGAACAGATACGCAGTATTTT	CATSRSRGTSGRTDTQYF
-	-	12	TRBJ2-5	TRBV7-2	TGTGCCAGCAGCTTGGGCCCGGAGAACCAGTACTTC	CASSLGPENQYF
TRBD1	few	15	TRBJ2-1	TRBV7-2	TGTGCCAGCAGCTTAACCGGACAGGGGGCGCGGGAGCAGTTCTTC	CASSLTGQGAREQFF
-	few	13	TRBJ2-3	TRBV20-1	TGCAGTGCTACCTCCCCGGGGTTAGATACGCAGTATTTT	CSATSPGLDTQYF
-	-	16	TRBJ2-2	TRBV4-1	TGCGCCAGCAGCCAAGTTAAAGGGAGAGGGACCGGGGAGCTGTTTTTT	CASSQVKGRGTGELFF
TRBD2	-	15	TRBJ2-1	TRBV12-3/TRBV12-4	TGTGCCAGCAGTTCCGGGGGGGGGCTCTACAATGAGCAGTTCTTC	CASSSGGGLYNEQFF
-	few	13	TRBJ1-2	TRBV7-9	TGTGCCAGCAGCTACCGCGGAGCCTATGGCTACACCTTC	CASSYRGAYGYTF
TRBD2	-	15	TRBJ2-1	TRBV16	TGTGCCAGCATTAAGGGACTAGCGGGAGCCAATGAGCAGTTCTTC	CASIKGLAGANEQFF
-	few	14	TRBJ1-6	TRBV3-1	TGTGCCAGCAGTTACTACTTTCCCAATTCACCCCTCCACTTT	CASSYYFPNSPLHF
-	many	13	TRBJ2-2	TRBV12-3/TRBV12-4	TGTGCTGTGGAACACCTCGACACCGGGGAGCTGTTTTTT	CAVEHLDTGELFF
-	-	11	TRBJ1-1	TRBV2	TGTGCCAGCAGTGAGGGGGGAAGAGCTTTCTTT	CASSEGGRAFF
TRBD1	-	17	TRBJ1-1	TRBV5-6	TGTGCCAGCAGCGCTCGTCGCCGGTCGGGGACAGATGGAGGAGCTTTCTTT	CASSARRRSGTDGGAFF
-	few	14	TRBJ2-2	TRBV12-3/TRBV12-4	TGTGCCACCAAAGCGGTCGCGAACACCGGGGAGCTGTTTTTT	CATKAVANTGELFF
TRBD1	-	15	TRBJ2-1	TRBV29-1	TGCAGCGTTCCATCCGGGACAGAGGGTTACAATGAGCAGTTCTTC	CSVPSGTEGYNEQFF
-	few	13	TRBJ2-1	TRBV27	TGTGCCAGCAGTTTATTCGGGGGCAATGAGCAGTTCTTC	CASSLFGGNEQFF
TRBD1	few	15	TRBJ2-5	TRBV6-2/TRBV6-3	TGTGCCAGCAGCCTCGGGACAGGGGGTTCGGAGACCCAGTACTTC	CASSLGTGGSETQYF
TRBD1	-	15	TRBJ2-1	TRBV29-1	TGCAGCGTTGAAGATGAAGACAGGGGGGACAATGAGCAGTTCTTC	CSVEDEDRGDNEQFF